These 28 T cell receptor beta chains were all obtained from the same sample, sequenced in a study of blood T cells in healthy people across ages. Alongside a J-beta primer mix, a sample-barcoded 5' primer served in a second PCR lasting about 6 to 11 cycles. A single record per CDR3 protein comes from TCRdb applying MiXCR to the 5' RACE reads. Of roughly 900,000 distinct CDR3 sequences listed, under 30% are singletons. Sequencing was carried out using blood. These receptors all stem from a woman at least 80 years old in good health.

For this clonotype: One base away lies a much larger clone, so this may be a sequencing read error. The chain combines TRBV6-2 or TRBV6-3 with TRBJ2-1; D gene ambiguous. Germline V lookup: CDR1 MNHEY, CDR2 SVGEGT. The CDR3 covers 13 residues. The CDR3 spells CASSWSQSNERFF. Here the CDR3 DNA reads TGTGCCAGCAGTTGGAGTCAGTCCAATGAGCGGTTCTTC.

This clonotype was counted many times. V usage is TRBV11-2 and J usage is TRBJ2-1; 11 nucleotides align to TRBD1. Germline V CDR1 and CDR2: SGHAT, FQNNGV. This CDR3 comprises 16 residues. The trim removed 1 base at V and 9 bases at J, leaving 8 bases unmatched. The CDR3 here is CASSLVRTGGRGEQFF. CDR3 sequence (DNA): TGTGCCAGCAGCTTAGTTCGGACAGGGGGCAGGGGTGAGCAGTTCTTC.

This clonotype occurred many times. The rearrangement uses TRBV4-2 and TRBJ2-5; D is unresolved. V lost 0 bases and J lost 9, with 14 bases in between. CDR3 length: 14 residues. The germline V gene has CDR1 LGHNA and CDR2 YNFKEQ. The CDR3 region is CASSQDGLVSPQYF. The CDR3 DNA reads TGTGCCAGCAGCCAAGATGGGCTCGTGAGCCCCCAGTACTTC.

The CDR3, as DNA: TGTGCCAGCAGCGCGCTGGGGGGGAGTGAAAAACTGTTTTTT. It specifies CASSALGGSEKLFF. The V call is TRBV9, the J call TRBJ1-4, with D possibly being TRBD1 (5 bases). CDR1 is SGDLS and CDR2 is YYNGEE in the germline V gene. Trimming removed 3 bases from V and 7 bases from J, with 13 bases in between. The CDR3 is 14 amino acids. The full variable domain, completed using reference TRBV9 and TRBJ1-4, is DSGVTQTPKHLITATGQRVTLRCSPRSGDLSVYWYQQSLDQGLQFLIQYYNGEERAKGNILERFSAQQFPDLHSELNLSSLELGDSALYFCASSALGGSEKLFFGSGTQLSVL.

J is TRBJ1-5 and V is TRBV15; D possibly corresponds to TRBD1 (6 bases). This CDR3 is 16 amino acids long. V lost 0 bases and J lost 3, with 12 bases in between. Germline values: CDR1 LNHNV, CDR2 YYDKDF (reference sequence). CDR3 protein: CATSRDKDRLNQPQHF. DNA of the CDR3: TGTGCCACCAGCAGAGATAAAGACAGGCTCAATCAGCCCCAGCATTTT.

V usage is TRBV28 and J usage is TRBJ2-4; TRBD2 is a possible D gene (5 bases). The assigned J gene may be wrong: the sequence end matches TRBJ2-7 better. This CDR3 has 14 amino acids. Germline CDR1 is MDHEN and CDR2 is SYDVKM. The CDR3 spells CASVRPGEGDEQYF. CDR3 DNA sequence: TGTGCCAGCGTCAGGCCCGGGGAAGGTGACGAGCAGTACTTC.

The sample holds many counts of this clonotype. The chain couples TRBV6-5 to TRBJ2-3, with a possible D match to TRBD1 (6 bases). The CDR3 has 13 amino acids. Germline V lookup: CDR1 MNHEY, CDR2 SVGAGI. Trimming stripped 6 bases from V and 4 bases from J, with 11 bases between. CDR3 sequence (DNA): TGTGCCAGCAGATCGTGGGGGCCAGATACGCAGTATTTT. Translating it yields CASRSWGPDTQYF.

This clonotype appeared many times. The chain's CDR3 is CASSSDRGYEQFF. CDR3 nucleotides: TGTGCCAGCAGTTCCGACAGGGGTTATGAGCAGTTCTTC. The chain carries TRBV12-3 or TRBV12-4 and TRBJ2-1, with 8 nucleotides matching TRBD1. CDR3 length equals 13 residues. V lost 4 bases, J lost 8 bases, and 4 bases stayed unmatched.

About this clonotype: Being one base from a much bigger clone, this may be a read error. The chain is built from TRBV5-1 and TRBJ2-1, with 7 bases matching TRBD1. CDR1 is SGHRS, CDR2 YFSETQ, per germline. V was pared by 3 bases and J by 13 bases, with 16 bases of the junction left unmatched. The CDR3 sequence is 15 residues long. The DNA of the CDR3 is TGCGCCAGCAGCTGGGGGACAGTTACGGTGGAGACCCAGTTCTTC. It translates to CASSWGTVTVETQFF. The entire variable domain, with the rest obtained from reference TRBV5-1 and TRBJ2-1, is as follows: KAGVTQTPRYLIKTRGQQVTLSCSPISGHRSVSWYQQTPGQGLQFLFEYFSETQRNKGNFPGRFSGRQFSNSRSEMNVSTLELGDSALYLCASSWGTVTVETQFFGPGTRLTVL.

This clonotype was seen repeatedly, ten times or more. The chain employs TRBV7-2 and TRBJ2-7; D is possibly TRBD1 or TRBD2 (6 bases each). The length of the CDR3 is 15 residues. The germline CDR1 and CDR2 sequences are SGHTA and FQGNSA. The germline V and J ends were trimmed by 3 bases and 3 bases, with 15 bases remaining between them. The DNA for the CDR3 is TGTGCCAGCAGCTTTTTAACGGGGGCGAACTACGAGCAGTACTTC. Translated: CASSFLTGANYEQYF.

The table lists this clonotype with many counts. The chain joins TRBV10-3 to TRBJ1-5; perhaps TRBD1 as D (5 bases). Trimming pared 1 base from V and 5 bases from J, leaving 9 bases between. Germline-derived CDR1 and CDR2 are ENHRY and SYGVKD. This CDR3 region has 14 residues. The CDR3 DNA follows: TGTGCCATCAGTGAGTTGGGACCGGATCAGCCCCAGCATTTT. This sequence encodes CAISELGPDQPQHF.

The chain employs TRBV21-1 and TRBJ2-3; TRBD2 is the table's D call, not checked against the DNA. TRBV21-1 constitutes a pseudogene. The CDR3 totals 19 residues. The CDR3 loop is CAREQGLALKETSTDTQYF. Here the CDR3 DNA reads TGTGCCAGGGAGCAAGGGCTAGCCCTTAAAGAGACCAGCACAGATACGCAGTATTTT.

This clonotype was detected many times. V gene TRBV7-2 combines with J gene TRBJ2-1; TRBD1 is a possible D gene (6 bases). The CDR3 runs to 16 residues. Trimming took off 0 bases at V and 4 bases at J, with 13 bases between the two ends. Germline V lookup: CDR1 SGHTA, CDR2 FQGNSA. The CDR3 here is CASSLAAGAQYNEQFF. CDR3 coding DNA: TGTGCCAGCAGCTTAGCGGCAGGGGCACAATACAATGAGCAGTTCTTC. The complete variable domain, with remaining parts taken from reference TRBV7-2 and TRBJ2-1, reads GAGVSQSPSNKVTEKGKDVELRCDPISGHTALYWYRQSLGQGLEFLIYFQGNSAPDKSGLPSDRFSAERTGGSVSTLTIQRTQQEDSAVYLCASSLAAGAQYNEQFFGPGTRLTVL.

DNA for the CDR3: TGCGCCAGCAGGGGACAGTTGGGGACTGAAGCTTTCTTT. Translated, it gives CASRGQLGTEAFF. The chain uses TRBV5-1 and TRBJ1-1; 7 nucleotides agree with TRBD1. CDR1 is SGHRS, CDR2 YFSETQ, per germline. The CDR3 covers 13 residues. J was trimmed by 5 bases and V by 5 bases; bases with no gene match: 6.

This clonotype was seen a handful of times. The J gene is TRBJ2-1, the V gene TRBV10-2, with a weak D call TRBD2 (5 bases). Germline CDR1 WSHSY, CDR2 SAAADI. This CDR3 has 14 amino acids. The V end lost 7 bases, the J end lost 8 bases, and 18 bases lay between the germline ends. As DNA, the CDR3 is TGCGCCAGCAAAGAACTAGTGGCGTTCGATGAGCAGTTCTTC. Protein: CASKELVAFDEQFF.

This clonotype was seen at least ten times. The chain uses TRBV7-2 and TRBJ2-1, with TRBD1 as a possible D gene (6 bases). Between the trimmed V and J ends, which lost 2 bases and 6 bases, there was a span of 8 bases. Germline loops: CDR1 SGHTA, CDR2 FQGNSA. There are 13 residues in the CDR3. The CDR3 loop reads CASSLRGTNEQFF. The DNA for the CDR3 is TGTGCCAGCAGCTTAAGGGGGACCAATGAGCAGTTCTTC.

The chain has TRBV7-9 and TRBJ1-2, with D perhaps matching TRBD1 (5 bases). Germline-derived CDR1 and CDR2 are SEHNR and FQNEAQ (reference sequence). V shed 3 bases and J shed 7 bases, with 12 bases lying between them. There are 13 residues in the CDR3. The CDR3 DNA follows: TGTGCCAGCAGCTTTACAGGAGGTGGTGGCTACACCTTC. Its translation: CASSFTGGGGYTF.

At least ten counts were recorded for this clonotype. The chain recombines TRBV7-9 with TRBJ2-3, with 14 bases lining up with TRBD2. Trimming cost V 5 bases and J 6 bases; bases outside gene matches: 10. Per the germline V gene, CDR1 is SEHNR and CDR2 is FQNEAQ (reference sequence). CDR3 length equals 17 residues. The CDR3 region has the DNA TGTGCCAGCAGCCCGGGACTAGCGGGGGCCCATGCGGATACGCAGTATTTT. Protein product: CASSPGLAGAHADTQYF.

For this clonotype: A much larger clone sits a single nucleotide away, making a read error possible. As DNA, the CDR3 is TGTGTCAGCAGCAATAGCGGGGGGGTCAATGAGCAGTTCTTC. Residues: CVSSNSGGVNEQFF. The chain employs TRBV7-9 and TRBJ2-1, with 11 positions matching TRBD2. CDR3 length: 14 amino acids. Germline values: CDR1 SEHNR, CDR2 FQNEAQ (reference sequence).

The genes are TRBV30 and TRBJ1-4; 7 bases are a match to TRBD1. The germline CDR1 and CDR2 sequences are GTSNPN and SVGIG (reference sequence). CDR3 length: 15 residues. V lost 0 bases and J lost 4; bases outside the gene matches: 5. CDR3 coding DNA: TGTGCCTGGAGTGTGGAGGGGGCTGTTAATGAAAAACTGTTTTTT. Protein: CAWSVEGAVNEKLFF.

The J gene is TRBJ2-3, the V gene TRBV4-1, with a possible D match to TRBD2 (5 bases). The CDR3 consists of 15 residues. Between the trimmed V and J ends, which lost 1 base and 4 bases, there was a span of 12 bases. Looked up from germline, CDR1 is MGHRA and CDR2 is YSYEKL. This CDR3 is CASSQGRPGADTQYF. The CDR3 bases are TGCGCCAGCAGCCAAGGTCGGCCCGGGGCAGATACGCAGTATTTT.

This chain links TRBV6-2 or TRBV6-3 with TRBJ2-2; tentative D call: TRBD1 (5 bases). The CDR3 is 14 amino acids. The germline V gene has CDR1 MNHEY and CDR2 SVGEGT. Trimming took off 6 bases at V and 0 bases at J, with 8 bases between the two ends. CDR3 DNA sequence: TGTGCCAGCAGAAAGACAGCGAACACCGGGGAGCTGTTTTTT. Its protein product is CASRKTANTGELFF.

This clonotype was recorded a few times. This sequence joins TRBV27 and TRBJ1-4; D ambiguous. V was shortened by 5 bases and J by 4 bases, with 14 bases between the two germline ends. The CDR3 is 15 amino acids. Per the germline V gene, CDR1 is MNHEY and CDR2 is SMNVEV (reference sequence). CDR3 sequence (DNA): TGTGCCAGCAGTAGATCCGGGGTTCGTAATGAAAAACTGTTTTTT. This translates into CASSRSGVRNEKLFF.

This clonotype was seen at least ten times. V gene TRBV20-1 combines with J gene TRBJ2-3; TRBD1 aligns across 8 bases. The CDR3 totals 14 residues. Germline CDR1 is DFQATT and CDR2 is SNEGSKA (reference sequence). The V segment lost 2 bases and the J segment 8 bases; nucleotides outside the gene matches: 9. CDR3 DNA: TGCAGTGCTAGACGTTCACAGGGGGAAGGTACGCAGTATTTT. Amino acid sequence: CSARRSQGEGTQYF.

Notes on this clonotype: A much larger clone lies one base from this, so it may be a read error. The CDR3 DNA is TGTGTCAGCAGCCTGGGACTGAACAATGAGCAGTTCTTC. Its protein product is CVSSLGLNNEQFF. The rearrangement links TRBV7-2 to TRBJ2-1, with a tentative D call TRBD2 (6 bases). The CDR3 spans 13 residues. Per germline, CDR1 SGHTA and CDR2 FQGNSA. The complete variable domain, with remaining parts taken from reference TRBV7-2 and TRBJ2-1, reads GAGVSQSPSNKVTEKGKDVELRCDPISGHTALYWYRQSLGQGLEFLIYFQGNSAPDKSGLPSDRFSAERTGGSVSTLTIQRTQQEDSAVYLCVSSLGLNNEQFFGPGTRLTVL.

This clonotype was recorded many times. The chain carries TRBV12-3 or TRBV12-4 and TRBJ2-1; 12 bases line up with TRBD2. J lost 4 bases, V lost 4 bases, and 5 bases had no gene match. The CDR3 spans 16 residues. CDR3 coding DNA: TGTGCCAGCAGTTGGGGAGGGACTAGCGGGTACAATGAGCAGTTCTTC. Amino acid sequence: CASSWGGTSGYNEQFF.

This clonotype was seen a single time. This chain links TRBV12-3 or TRBV12-4 with TRBJ2-1; D unresolved. V shed 5 bases and J shed 8 bases, with 16 bases lying between them. CDR3 length: 14 residues. The chain's CDR3 is CASSKKSPWDEQFF. As DNA, the CDR3 is TGTGCCAGCAGTAAGAAGAGCCCCTGGGATGAGCAGTTCTTC.

The chain carries TRBV3-1 and TRBJ2-3; perhaps TRBD1 as D (6 bases). The CDR3 extends over 16 amino acids. Trimming removed 2 bases from V and 0 bases from J, with 12 bases in between. Looked up from germline, CDR1 is LGHDT and CDR2 is YNNKEL (reference sequence). The CDR3 bases are TGTGCCAGCAGCCAAACAGCAGGGGCGAGCACAGATACGCAGTATTTT. It specifies CASSQTAGASTDTQYF.